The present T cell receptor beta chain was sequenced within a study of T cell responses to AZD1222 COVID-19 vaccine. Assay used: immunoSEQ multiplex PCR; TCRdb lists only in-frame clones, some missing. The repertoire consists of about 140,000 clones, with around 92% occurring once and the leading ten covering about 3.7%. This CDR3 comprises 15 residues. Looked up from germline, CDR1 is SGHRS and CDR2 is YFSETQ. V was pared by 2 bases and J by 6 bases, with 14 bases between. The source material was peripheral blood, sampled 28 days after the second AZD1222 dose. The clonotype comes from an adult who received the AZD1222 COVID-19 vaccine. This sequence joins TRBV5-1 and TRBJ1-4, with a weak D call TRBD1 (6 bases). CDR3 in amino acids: CASSFLGGGDEKLFF. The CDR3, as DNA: TGCGCCAGCAGCTTTTTGGGGGGCGGAGATGAAAAACTGTTTTTT.